This TCR beta chain was sequenced in a study of T cells in Graves' hyperthyroidism and ophthalmopathy. Based on clinical symptoms, serum thyroxine and TRAb, thyroid ultrasound and orbital computed tomography, diagnoses were reached. The germline V gene has CDR1 MNHEY and CDR2 SVGAGI. V lost 2 bases, J lost 1 base, and 15 bases lay in between. CDR3 length equals 17 residues. There are many counts of this clonotype. Its antigen is not known. General study findings and limits: Model-based prediction identified ophthalmopathy a median 6.5 months prior to its onset. Most thyroid clonotypes expanded above 0.001 appeared in blood too. Ophthalmopathy and stable hyperthyroidism were told apart by a 13 V-J model.

Amplified TCR beta CDR3 regions came from RNA transcripts. The TCR CDR3 was amplified in a first-round RT-PCR using the HTBI primer set. TCRdb reprocessed the multiplex PCR reads via MiXCR and lists one record per CDR3 protein. The table includes around 250,000 distinct CDR3 sequences, less than 15% detected once. The sequenced sample consisted of blood. V gene TRBV6-5 combines with J gene TRBJ1-5; D ambiguous. The origin of this receptor is a woman between 35 and 50 years old with Graves' hyperthyroidism that later progressed to Graves' ophthalmopathy. CDR3 protein: CASSYPTIPGSNQPQHF. CDR3 DNA sequence: TGTGCCAGCAGTTACCCGACGATCCCCGGGAGCAATCAGCCCCAGCATTTT.